This paragraph covers one TCR beta chain sequence. Its target antigen remains unknown. Nothing much larger sits one base from this clone, and base qualities are not available. Library preparation used the immunoSEQ multiplex PCR assay. For the multiplex PCR, a mixture combining 60 forward primers for TCR Vbeta segments and 13 reverse primers for TCR Jbeta segments was used. Amplification of the CDR3 region of rearranged TCR beta genes was performed with a multiplex PCR assay on genomic DNA. Amplified TCR beta libraries were sequenced as 87-base-pair reads on the Illumina HiSeq System. The authors' pipeline ran thus. A later analysis tallied around 87 million unique TCR beta chains across the 700 or so repertoires, and approximately 9.9 million of those chains were shared by two or more donors. Raw reads were error-corrected and collapsed into unique sequences by a nearest-neighbor algorithm in which closely related sequences were merged to remove PCR and sequencing errors. CDR3 sequences were aligned to IMGT reference sequences to assign V, D and J gene segments. For a sequence to be retained, a match of at least six nucleotides to both a V gene segment and a J gene segment was required. Rearrangements were classified as productive when the CDR3 lacked stop codons and remained in frame with V and J, and all other rearrangements were classified as non-productive. CDR3 was defined by IMGT convention, running from the second conserved V-encoded cysteine to the conserved J-encoded phenylalanine. Sequences without an unambiguous match to a single V gene segment were excluded from the earlier analysis of 450 to 650 of the donors. An earlier analysis of a few hundred of the donors called V segments functional above 56.7% productive rearrangements and segregating when the between-donor standard deviation exceeded 5%. A statistical classification framework was built for diagnosing cytomegalovirus status from the catalog of TCR beta chain sequences. A later analysis assigned V and J genes by comparing TCR nucleotide sequences with IMGT/GENE-DB human TR gene sequences. Using the TCRdist pipeline, a later analysis assigned CDR3 sequences along with most-parsimonious VDJ recombination scenarios. In a later analysis, each TCR beta chain was defined by its CDR3 amino acid sequence together with its V-gene family, and reads lacking a unique V-gene family were excluded. As a way to deal with suspected cross-contamination and a sequencing artifact, a later analysis dropped over 550 nucleotide sequences that were highly shared and had low generation probability. In a later analysis, a clonal expansion index was calculated for each public chain from normalized within-repertoire ranks of inferred template counts. In a later analysis, generation probabilities were computed using a VDJ recombination model fitted to out-of-frame rearrangements, and the results were checked against IGoR. In a later analysis, hypergeometric tests were used to score TCR-TCR, TCR-HLA and TCR-CMV co-occurrence, with a repertoire-size bias correction applied to TCR pairs. In a later analysis, false discovery rates were estimated by permuting HLA or CMV assignments 20 times. A later analysis grouped co-occurring TCRs with DBSCAN, adding TCRdist sequence similarity when clustering within HLA-allele-positive subsets. Repertoires with fewer than 30,000 or more than 120,000 public chains, plus five repertoires with anomalous nucleotide sharing, were excluded from co-occurrence clustering. The immuneACCESS repertoire file appears here via TCRdb, limited to in-frame rearrangements. These files lack a portion of the clones; in checked studies, under half of the deficit traces to unresolved V genes, and the cause of the others is not known. The V and J calls and clone size were taken over from that table, and D and trimming were inferred from the DNA. The sample data list about 150,000 clones, and 70% to 80% of these were observed just once. The top ten clones comprise roughly 2% of the sample.

In total, approximately 690 healthy bone marrow donors made up the cohort. All cohort members were sampled while nominally healthy, although unrecorded immune exposures were likely present. The donor was CMV seronegative and belonged to the group of 352 seronegative cohort members. A peripheral blood sample was collected from each donor, and TCR beta sequencing was performed on peripheral blood mononuclear cells. The Qiagen DNeasy Blood Extraction Kit was used to extract genomic DNA from the blood cell samples. V is clipped by 0 bases and J by 2 bases, and the sequence between their germline boundaries is 15 bases long. Per the germline V gene (reference sequence), SGHNT is the CDR1 and YYREEE is the CDR2. Counted from cysteine to phenylalanine, this CDR3 has 16 amino acids. The read is trimmed to its CDR3 DNA, 48 bases read in frame from base 1. This entry is derived from a study of cytomegalovirus exposure and HLA in healthy donors (dated by TCRdb to about 2017). Background on the whole study: In an earlier analysis of under 600 of the donors, 250 to 300 Gb of sequence data and 90 million to 120 million unique TCR beta sequences from 180 million or so T cells were reported. About 300 gigabases of sequencing data and around 87 million unique TCR sequences were included in an early release covering 550 to 800 HLA-typed donors. Of the approximately 400 genotyped donors, approximately 82% fell in the genetic ancestry cluster associated with self-reported Caucasian donors. The aim of the study was to test whether cataloging public T cell receptors could identify signatures of past pathogen exposure. The T cell repertoires of under 700 subjects were profiled by immunosequencing and related to cytomegalovirus serostatus. Along with the approximately 700-subject first cohort, a separate validation cohort of roughly 110 different subjects was used. To predict cytomegalovirus infection status, the study combined high-throughput TCR immunosequencing, statistical association of individual TCRs with disease status, and machine learning. In a later analysis, previously published TCR beta repertoires from more than 500 donors were re-analyzed and high-resolution HLA genotyping was added so that TCR occurrence patterns could be studied. The later analysis used no new phenotypic data to find candidate immune exposures, relying instead on TCR beta sequences and their occurrence across donors. An earlier analysis of 587 of the donors applied high-throughput TCR beta sequencing to assess whether each TCR beta V gene segment acted as functional or pseudogenic. Donor age, sex, ethnicity and CMV serostatus were compiled together with the repertoire data. A later genetic analysis used genome-wide SNP genotypes for about 65% of the 666 donors, treating that subset as a discovery cohort. Every discovery cohort repertoire had been produced on one sequencing platform. HLA typing covered class I and class II loci at four-digit resolution. Typing coverage varied by locus: roughly 620-640 donors for A, B, C, DRB1 and DQB1; 522 for DQA1; around 570 for DPA1; roughly 450 for DPB1. Because of strong linkage in the cohort, a few DR-DQ haplotypes were treated as single units for association and clustering. Among some 400 genotyped donors of the cohort, an average of approximately 240,000 unique TCR beta nucleotide sequences were sequenced per donor, roughly 18% of them non-productive. Study-level results and caveats: A later analysis found that TCR association rates varied across HLA loci, with DRB1 alleles showing the most associated TCRs and HLA-C alleles the fewest. In a later genetic analysis, a missense DCLRE1C variant was associated with V-gene and J-gene trimming of TCR beta chains, and the association was replicated in an independent cohort. Most TCR sequences were observed very rarely across donors, whereas some public TCRs were present in many individuals. In the study, approximately 160 TCR beta chains were listed as associated with cytomegalovirus. Because HLA typing was missing for some donors at each locus, association tests included only the typed subset. The presence/absence analyses assumed that sequencing depth was roughly uniform across donors, and that assumption may not be true. In a later analysis, several top co-occurrence clusters were reported to appear linked to parvovirus B19, influenza, CMV and Epstein-Barr virus. Because counts were too low, 15 to 20 rarely observed V segments, including chromosome 9 orphons, were excluded from the earlier analysis of under 650 of the donors. Assigning TCR associations to individual alleles was difficult when HLA alleles, especially DR and DQ, strongly co-occurred. In an earlier analysis of some 640 of the donors, most TCR beta V segments were observed in productive rearrangements about 87% or about 30% of the time, broadly matching IMGT annotations. In a later analysis, around 17,000 TCR beta sequences were associated with specific HLA alleles at a false discovery rate of 0.05. For the cohort, immune exposure information was limited to CMV serostatus. A few of the identified cytomegalovirus-associated TCR beta chains were confirmed in vitro to be specific for cytomegalovirus antigens. A further reported finding was that TCR beta sequences accurately predicted the HLA-A and HLA-B alleles for most subjects in the first cohort. Some IMGT-functional V segments, including TRBV6-2 and TRBV6-3, could not be distinguished by the 87-base-pair reads and were therefore excluded. Correlated functional status among segregating V segments might be attributable to linkage disequilibrium, but an unknown experimental factor could not be ruled out. The classifier was reported to diagnose cytomegalovirus status with high specificity and sensitivity in both the original cohort and the validation cohort. It was suggested by the authors that the approach could potentially be generalized to other disease states and immunological phenotypes. A cluster of highly shared sequence variants was judged likely to represent a technical artifact of the sequencing pipeline. In a later analysis, HLA-associated TCR beta chains showed more clonal expansion and lower generation probabilities than non-associated chains that were equally common. This cohort had only TCR beta chains sequenced, and the lack of alpha or paired-chain data limited which features could be detected. According to a later genetic analysis, donors in an Asian-associated ancestry cluster had fewer N-insertions in productive TCRs than the approximately 670-donor mean. In a later analysis, most CMV-associated TCR beta chains were found to appear HLA-restricted, with HLA associations seemingly driven largely by CMV exposure.

The sequence joins TRBV5-4 to TRBJ2-7; no confident D gene assignment can be made. Source material: PBMCs. The sequence came from a man younger than 40 in good health and CMV-seronegative. The sequenced DNA: TGTGCCAGCAGCTTGGCAGGTTCGGCGAACACCTACGAGCAGTACTTC. This gives the protein CASSLAGSANTYEQYF.